This T cell receptor beta chain was captured in a study of T cell changes during pregnancy in multiple sclerosis. Profiling relied on immunoSEQ multiplex PCR, and the TCRdb table lists in-frame clones only, not all of them. Of some 46,000 clones in the sample, about 92% are singletons; the top ten hold roughly 2.2%. The germline V gene has CDR1 LNHNV and CDR2 YYDKDF (reference sequence). There are 13 residues in the CDR3. Deletions cut 5 bases from V and 1 base from J, with 7 bases between. This rearrangement joins TRBV15 to TRBJ2-3; D is undetermined. The material sequenced was peripheral blood, taken in the third trimester of pregnancy. This TCR was recovered from a female donor with multiple sclerosis, enrolled in a pregnancy study. For the CDR3, the DNA is TGTGCCACCAGCGAGAGTCGCACAGATACGCAGTATTTT. It codes for CATSESRTDTQYF. Full variable domain (outside the CDR3, taken from reference TRBV15 and TRBJ2-3): DAMVIQNPRYQVTQFGKPVTLSCSQTLNHNVMYWYQQKSSQAPKLLFHYYDKDFNNEADTPDNFQSRRPNTSFCFLDIRSPGLGDTAMYLCATSESRTDTQYFGPGTRLTVL.